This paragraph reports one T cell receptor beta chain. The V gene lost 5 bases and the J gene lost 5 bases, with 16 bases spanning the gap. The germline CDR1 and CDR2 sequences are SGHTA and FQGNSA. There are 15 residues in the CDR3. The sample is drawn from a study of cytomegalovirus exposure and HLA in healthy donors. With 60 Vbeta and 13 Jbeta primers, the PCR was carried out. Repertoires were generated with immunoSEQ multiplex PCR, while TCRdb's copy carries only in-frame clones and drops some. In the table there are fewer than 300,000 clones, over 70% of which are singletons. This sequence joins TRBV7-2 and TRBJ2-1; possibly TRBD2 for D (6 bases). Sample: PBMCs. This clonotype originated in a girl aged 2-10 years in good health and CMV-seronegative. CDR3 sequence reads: CASSPLGGAHNEQFF. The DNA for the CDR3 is TGTGCCAGCAGCCCCCTTGGCGGGGCCCACAATGAGCAGTTCTTC. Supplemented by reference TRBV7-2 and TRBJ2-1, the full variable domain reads GAGVSQSPSNKVTEKGKDVELRCDPISGHTALYWYRQSLGQGLEFLIYFQGNSAPDKSGLPSDRFSAERTGGSVSTLTIQRTQQEDSAVYLCASSPLGGAHNEQFFGPGTRLTVL.